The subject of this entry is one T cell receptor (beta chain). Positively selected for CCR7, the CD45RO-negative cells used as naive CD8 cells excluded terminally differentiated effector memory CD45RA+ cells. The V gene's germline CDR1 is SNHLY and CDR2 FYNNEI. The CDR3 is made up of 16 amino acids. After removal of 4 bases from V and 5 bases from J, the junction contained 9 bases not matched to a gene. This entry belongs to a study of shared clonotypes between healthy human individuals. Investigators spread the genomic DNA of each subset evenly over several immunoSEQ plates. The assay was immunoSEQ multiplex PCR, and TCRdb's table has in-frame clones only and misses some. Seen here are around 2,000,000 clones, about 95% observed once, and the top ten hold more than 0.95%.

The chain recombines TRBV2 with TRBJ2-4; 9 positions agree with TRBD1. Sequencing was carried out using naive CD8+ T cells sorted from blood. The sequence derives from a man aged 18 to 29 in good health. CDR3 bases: TGTGCCAGCAGTGGGGACAGGGCGAAGATTGAAAACATTCAGTACTTC. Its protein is CASSGDRAKIENIQYF.